This entry describes one T cell receptor beta chain. This clone's antigen is unknown. No qualities accompany the bases; no much larger clone lies one base away. The data were taken from a study of OX40 agonist ivuxolimab in advanced cancers. Background for the entire study: Ivuxolimab was an agonistic, fully human IgG2 monoclonal antibody directed against OX40 (CD134), a costimulatory receptor. Intravenous ivuxolimab was administered to patients every 2 weeks at six dose levels: 0.01, 0.1, 0.3, 1.5, 3 and 10 mg/kg. Of the approximately 53 patients in dose escalation, about 19 had hepatocellular carcinoma, some 15 had melanoma, 9 had renal cell carcinoma and 9 had head and neck cancer. In the dose-escalation cohort, 82.7% of patients were male, and the mean age was approximately 60 years, with a range of roughly 20 to 80. Patients were allowed to have had prior anti-PD-1, anti-PD-L1 or anti-CTLA-4 therapy, and more than 35% of the dose-escalation patients had been treated with checkpoint inhibitors. Three dose-escalation patients achieved partial responses, one with hepatocellular carcinoma and two with cutaneous melanoma. The purpose of peripheral TCRbeta sequencing was to test whether ivuxolimab changed TCR sequence diversity and led to clonal T-cell expansion. The paper covers the monotherapy dose-escalation part of the phase I ivuxolimab trial, which included N of about 50 patients. General study outcomes and caveats: In the 0.1-3.0 mg/kg groups, partial responders were among the patients with the lowest normalized peripheral clonal expansion, particularly in CD8+ T cells. Low levels of normalized T-cell clonal expansion were also shown by some nonresponding patients. Clonal expansion of both CD4+ and CD8+ blood T cells was observed from baseline to week 6 at doses 0.1 to 3.0 mg/kg. Antigen specificity was not determined for the clonally expanded peripheral T cells. After ivuxolimab, CD8+ T cells had more expanded clones than CD4+ T cells on average.

For sequencing of the TCRbeta CDR3 region, genomic DNA was extracted from the sorted cells. The immunoSEQ Assay was used to sequence the TCRbeta CDR3 regions. TCRdb re-hosts the immuneACCESS table, in-frame sequences only. Its copies lack some clones; in the studies checked, an unresolved V gene accounts for under half of them, and the cause for the rest is not known. The sample table shows tens of thousands of clones, and 85% to 95% are seen once. The top ten clonotypes cover around 12% of the sample. Patients with autoimmune disease history or receiving systemic immunosuppression were excluded from the trial. Peripheral blood for TCR sequencing was drawn from every dose cohort at baseline, at cycle 4 day 1 and at cycle 7 day 1. The samples were drawn from a first-in-human, open-label, multicenter phase I dose-escalation trial of ivuxolimab. The trial enrolled adults with locally advanced or metastatic head and neck squamous cell, hepatocellular, melanoma or renal cell carcinoma. Before TCR sequencing, CD4+ and CD8+ T cells were separately sorted from peripheral blood.

The sequence derives from an adult with an advanced solid tumor such as melanoma, head and neck, liver or kidney cancer. The specimen was CD4+ or CD8+ T cells sorted from blood, collected in a trial of the OX40 agonist ivuxolimab.

CDR3 region: CAWSPGLGGYEQYF. The bases read TGTGCCTGGAGTCCAGGACTGGGGGGCTACGAGCAGTACTTC. The V and J genes are TRBV30 and TRBJ2-7; TRBD2 is a weak D gene call, 6 bases matching. From its cysteine to its phenylalanine, the CDR3 spans 14 amino acids. The kept DNA is CDR3 alone, 42 bases in frame from the first base. V was cut back by 2 bases and J by 3 bases, leaving a gap of 14 bases between them. CDR1 GTSNPN and CDR2 SVGIG were looked up in the germline V gene (reference sequence).